This T cell receptor beta chain was sequenced in a study of T-cell memory formation after mild COVID-19. Study-level points and caveats: Cross-reactive memory appears to have joined, as suggested by some responding clones showing up in pre-infection memory.

As to this clonotype: Its antigen is undetermined.

TCRdb re-analysed the 5' RACE reads in MiXCR, keeping a single row per CDR3 protein. In the table there are approximately 450,000 distinct CDR3 sequences, roughly 18% of which are singletons. This CDR3 is built from 12 residues. Germline V gene lookup returns CDR1 SGHTA and CDR2 FQGNSA. Trimming left V 5 bases short and J 7 bases short, with 11 bases between. The rearrangement joins TRBV7-2 to TRBJ1-2; no clear D gene. Sample: PBMCs or a T cell subset sorted from them (not recorded which). This clonotype originated in an adult woman who had mild COVID-19 (a few samples of this study predate the infection). Cell type and time point are not known. Here the CDR3 reads CASSIATFGYTF. For the CDR3, the DNA is TGTGCCAGCAGCATTGCCACCTTTGGCTACACCTTC.